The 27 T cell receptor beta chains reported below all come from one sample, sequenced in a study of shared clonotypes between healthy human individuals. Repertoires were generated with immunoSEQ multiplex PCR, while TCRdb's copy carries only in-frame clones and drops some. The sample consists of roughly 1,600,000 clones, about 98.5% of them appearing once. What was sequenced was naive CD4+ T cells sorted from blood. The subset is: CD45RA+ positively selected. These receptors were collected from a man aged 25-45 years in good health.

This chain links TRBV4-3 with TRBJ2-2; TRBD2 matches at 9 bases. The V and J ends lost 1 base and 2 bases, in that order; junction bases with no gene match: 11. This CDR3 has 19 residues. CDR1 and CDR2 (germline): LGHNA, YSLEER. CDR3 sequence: CASSQVILAGNANTGELFF. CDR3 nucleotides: TGCGCCAGCAGCCAAGTGATCCTAGCGGGAAACGCTAACACCGGGGAGCTGTTTTTT.

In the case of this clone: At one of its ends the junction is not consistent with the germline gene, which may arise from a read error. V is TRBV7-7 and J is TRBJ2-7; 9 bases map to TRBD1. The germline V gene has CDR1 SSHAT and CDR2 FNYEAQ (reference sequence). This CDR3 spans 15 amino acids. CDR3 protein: CASSLGDRVYHEQYF. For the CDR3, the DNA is TGTGCTAGCAGCCTGGGGGACAGGGTATATCACGAGCAGTACTTC.

The CDR3 bases are TGTGCCAGCAGTGAGACAGGGGGCGCTCCCGGGGAGCTGTTTTTT. Its protein is CASSETGGAPGELFF. V is TRBV6-1 and J is TRBJ2-2, with 10 bases that match TRBD1. Germline CDR1 reads MNHNS; CDR2 reads SASEGT. V lost 3 bases to trimming and J lost 6 bases; unmatched junction nucleotides: 4. CDR3 length: 15 residues.

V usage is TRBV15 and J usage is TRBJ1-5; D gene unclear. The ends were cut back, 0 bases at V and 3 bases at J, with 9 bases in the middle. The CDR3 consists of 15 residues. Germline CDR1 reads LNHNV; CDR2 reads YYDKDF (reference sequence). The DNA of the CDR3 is TGTGCCACCAGCAGAGAGCCCCGCCCCAATCAGCCCCAGCATTTT. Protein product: CATSREPRPNQPQHF.

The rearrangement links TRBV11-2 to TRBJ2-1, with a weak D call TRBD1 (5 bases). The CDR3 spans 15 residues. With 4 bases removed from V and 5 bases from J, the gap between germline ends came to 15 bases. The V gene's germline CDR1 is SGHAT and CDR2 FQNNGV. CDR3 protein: CASSSQGLRHNEQFF. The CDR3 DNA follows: TGTGCCAGCAGCTCGCAGGGTTTAAGACACAATGAGCAGTTCTTC. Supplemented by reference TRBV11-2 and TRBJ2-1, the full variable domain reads EAGVAQSPRYKIIEKRQSVAFWCNPISGHATLYWYQQILGQGPKLLIQFQNNGVVDDSQLPKDRFSAERLKGVDSTLKIQPAKLEDSAVYLCASSSQGLRHNEQFFGPGTRLTVL.

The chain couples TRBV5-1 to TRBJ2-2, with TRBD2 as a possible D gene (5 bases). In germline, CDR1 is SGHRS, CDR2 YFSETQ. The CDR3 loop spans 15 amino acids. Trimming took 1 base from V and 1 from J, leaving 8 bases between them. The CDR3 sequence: CASSLLAQNTGELFF. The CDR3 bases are TGCGCCAGCAGCTTGTTAGCGCAGAACACCGGGGAGCTGTTTTTT.

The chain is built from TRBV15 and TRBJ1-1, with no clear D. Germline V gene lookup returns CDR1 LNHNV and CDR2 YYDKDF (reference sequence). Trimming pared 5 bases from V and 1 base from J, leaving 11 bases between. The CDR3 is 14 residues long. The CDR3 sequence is CATSARTPNTEAFF. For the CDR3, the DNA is TGTGCCACCAGCGCCCGTACGCCGAACACTGAAGCTTTCTTT.

CDR3 region: CASTRTSGRSDTQYF. The CDR3 nucleotides read TGTGCCAGCACTAGGACTAGCGGGAGGTCAGATACGCAGTATTTT. The rearrangement links TRBV27 to TRBJ2-3; 14 positions agree with TRBD2. The CDR3 is 15 amino acids. V shed 7 bases, J shed 4 bases, and the junction held 4 bases outside the gene matches. Germline values: CDR1 MNHEY, CDR2 SMNVEV (reference sequence).

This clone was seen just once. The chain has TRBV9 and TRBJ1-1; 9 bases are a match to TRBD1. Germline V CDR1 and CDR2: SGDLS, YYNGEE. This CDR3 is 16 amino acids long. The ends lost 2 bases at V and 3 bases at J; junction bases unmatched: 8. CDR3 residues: CASSVGTGKGYTEAFF. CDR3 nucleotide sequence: TGTGCCAGCAGCGTGGGGACAGGGAAAGGGTACACTGAAGCTTTCTTT.

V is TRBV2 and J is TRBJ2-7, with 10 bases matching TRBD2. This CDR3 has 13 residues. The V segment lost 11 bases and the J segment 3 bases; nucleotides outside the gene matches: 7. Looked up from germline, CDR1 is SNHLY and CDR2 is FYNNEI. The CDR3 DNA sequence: TGTGCCCGCCGCAGACTAGCGGGCTACGAGCAGTACTTC. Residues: CARRRLAGYEQYF. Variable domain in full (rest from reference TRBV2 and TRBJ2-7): EPEVTQTPSHQVTQMGQEVILRCVPISNHLYFYWYRQILGQKVEFLVSFYNNEISEKSEIFDDQFSVERPDGSNFTLKIRSTKLEDSAMYFCARRRLAGYEQYFGPGTRLTVT.

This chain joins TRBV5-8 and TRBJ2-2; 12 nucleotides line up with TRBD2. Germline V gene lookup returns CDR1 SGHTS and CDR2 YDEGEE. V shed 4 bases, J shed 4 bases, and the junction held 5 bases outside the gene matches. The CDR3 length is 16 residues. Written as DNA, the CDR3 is TGTGCCAGCAGCCTCCTAGCGGGAGGGGTCACCGGGGAGCTGTTTTTT. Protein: CASSLLAGGVTGELFF.

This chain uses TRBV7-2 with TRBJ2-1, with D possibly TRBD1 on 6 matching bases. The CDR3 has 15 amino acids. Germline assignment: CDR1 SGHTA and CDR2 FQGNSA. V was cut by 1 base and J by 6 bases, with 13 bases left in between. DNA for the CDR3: TGTGCCAGCAGCTTAGATACTAAGGGGGTCAATGAGCAGTTCTTC. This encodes CASSLDTKGVNEQFF.

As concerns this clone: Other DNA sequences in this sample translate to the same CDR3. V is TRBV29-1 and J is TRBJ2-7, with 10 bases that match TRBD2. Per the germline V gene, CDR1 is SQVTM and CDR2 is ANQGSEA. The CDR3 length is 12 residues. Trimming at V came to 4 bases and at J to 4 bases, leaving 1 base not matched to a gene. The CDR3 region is CSVGTSGYEQYF. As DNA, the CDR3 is TGCAGCGTTGGGACTAGCGGTTACGAGCAGTACTTC.

The CDR3 sequence is CASSPRTGGAYGYTF. The CDR3, as DNA: TGTGCCAGCAGCCCAAGGACAGGGGGCGCCTATGGCTACACCTTC. The chain links TRBV9 to TRBJ1-2; 11 bases are shared with TRBD1. The CDR3 loop spans 15 amino acids. Per germline, CDR1 SGDLS and CDR2 YYNGEE. The V gene end was trimmed by 4 bases and the J gene end by 4 bases; junction bases not matched to a gene: 6. Variable domain in full (rest from reference TRBV9 and TRBJ1-2): DSGVTQTPKHLITATGQRVTLRCSPRSGDLSVYWYQQSLDQGLQFLIQYYNGEERAKGNILERFSAQQFPDLHSELNLSSLELGDSALYFCASSPRTGGAYGYTFGSGTRLTVV.

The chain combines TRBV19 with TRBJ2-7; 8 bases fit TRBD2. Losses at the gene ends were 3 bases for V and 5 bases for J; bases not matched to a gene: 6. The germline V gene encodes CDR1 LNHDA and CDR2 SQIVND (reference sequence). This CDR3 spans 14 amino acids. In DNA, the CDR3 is TGTGCCAGTAGTATCGGGAGGGCCCTCGACGAGCAGTACTTC. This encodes CASSIGRALDEQYF.

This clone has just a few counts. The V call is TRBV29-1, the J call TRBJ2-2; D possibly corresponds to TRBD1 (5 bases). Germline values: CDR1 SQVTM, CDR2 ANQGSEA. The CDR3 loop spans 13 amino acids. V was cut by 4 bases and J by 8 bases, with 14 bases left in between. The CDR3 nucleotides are TGCAGCGTTGCAGTGACAGTTTCTGGGGAGCTGTTTTTT. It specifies CSVAVTVSGELFF.

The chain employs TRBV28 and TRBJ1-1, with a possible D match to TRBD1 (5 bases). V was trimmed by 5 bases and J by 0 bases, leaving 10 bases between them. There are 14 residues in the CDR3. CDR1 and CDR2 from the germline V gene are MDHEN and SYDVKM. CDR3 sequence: CASSLGVLNTEAFF. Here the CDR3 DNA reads TGTGCCAGCAGTCTAGGGGTACTGAACACTGAAGCTTTCTTT. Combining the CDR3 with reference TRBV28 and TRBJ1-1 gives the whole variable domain DVKVTQSSRYLVKRTGEKVFLECVQDMDHENMFWYRQDPGLGLRLIYFSYDVKMKEKGDIPEGYSVSREKKERFSLILESASTNQTSMYLCASSLGVLNTEAFFGQGTRLTVV.

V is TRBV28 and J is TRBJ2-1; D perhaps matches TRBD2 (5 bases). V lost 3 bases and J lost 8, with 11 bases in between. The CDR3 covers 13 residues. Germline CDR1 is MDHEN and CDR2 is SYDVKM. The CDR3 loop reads CASSLGGYYEQFF. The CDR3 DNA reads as TGTGCCAGCAGTTTGGGCGGGTATTATGAGCAGTTCTTC. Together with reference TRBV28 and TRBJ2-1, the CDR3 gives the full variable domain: DVKVTQSSRYLVKRTGEKVFLECVQDMDHENMFWYRQDPGLGLRLIYFSYDVKMKEKGDIPEGYSVSREKKERFSLILESASTNQTSMYLCASSLGGYYEQFFGPGTRLTVL.

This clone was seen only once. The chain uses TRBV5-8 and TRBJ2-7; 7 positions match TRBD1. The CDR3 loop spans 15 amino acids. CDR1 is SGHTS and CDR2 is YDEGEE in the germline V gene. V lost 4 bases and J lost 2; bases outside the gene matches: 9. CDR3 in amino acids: CASSPGTDITYEQYF. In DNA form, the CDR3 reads TGTGCCAGCAGCCCGGGGACAGATATCACCTACGAGCAGTACTTC.

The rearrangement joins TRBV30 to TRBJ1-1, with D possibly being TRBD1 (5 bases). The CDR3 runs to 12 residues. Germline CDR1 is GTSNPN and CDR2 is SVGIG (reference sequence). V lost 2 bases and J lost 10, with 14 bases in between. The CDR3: CAWSPQGAGAFF. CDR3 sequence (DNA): TGTGCCTGGAGTCCCCAGGGCGCGGGAGCTTTCTTT.

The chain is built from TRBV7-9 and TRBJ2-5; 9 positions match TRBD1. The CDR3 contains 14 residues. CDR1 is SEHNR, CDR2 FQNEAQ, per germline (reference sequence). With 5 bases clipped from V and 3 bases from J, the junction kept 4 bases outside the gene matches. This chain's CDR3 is CASSDRTGEETQYF. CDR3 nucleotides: TGTGCCAGCAGCGACCGGACAGGGGAAGAGACCCAGTACTTC.

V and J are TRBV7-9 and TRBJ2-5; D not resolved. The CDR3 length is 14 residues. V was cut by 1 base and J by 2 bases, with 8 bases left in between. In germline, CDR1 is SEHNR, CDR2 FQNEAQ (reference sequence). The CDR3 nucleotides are TGTGCCAGCAGCTTAGGGGTAATGCAAGAGACCCAGTACTTC. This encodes CASSLGVMQETQYF. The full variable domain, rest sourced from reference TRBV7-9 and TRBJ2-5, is DTGVSQNPRHKITKRGQNVTFRCDPISEHNRLYWYRQTLGQGPEFLTYFQNEAQLEKSRLLSDRFSAERPKGSFSTLEIQRTEQGDSAMYLCASSLGVMQETQYFGPGTRLLVL.

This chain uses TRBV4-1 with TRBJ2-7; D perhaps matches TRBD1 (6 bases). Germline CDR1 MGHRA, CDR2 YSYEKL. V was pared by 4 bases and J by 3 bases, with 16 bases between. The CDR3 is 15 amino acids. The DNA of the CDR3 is TGCGCCAGCAGCCCAGGGGTCACAGGCGTCTACGAGCAGTACTTC. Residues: CASSPGVTGVYEQYF.

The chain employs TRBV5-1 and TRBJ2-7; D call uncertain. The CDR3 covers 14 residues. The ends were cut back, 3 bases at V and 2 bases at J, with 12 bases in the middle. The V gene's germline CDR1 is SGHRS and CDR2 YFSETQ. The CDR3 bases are TGCGCCAGCAGCTCAGAACAGTTAACCTACGAGCAGTACTTC. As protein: CASSSEQLTYEQYF.

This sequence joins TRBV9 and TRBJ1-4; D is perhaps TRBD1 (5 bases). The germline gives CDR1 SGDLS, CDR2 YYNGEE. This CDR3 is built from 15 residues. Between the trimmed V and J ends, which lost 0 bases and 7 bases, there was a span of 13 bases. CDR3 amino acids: CASSVGGPRSEKLFF. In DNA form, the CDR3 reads TGTGCCAGCAGCGTAGGGGGCCCACGGAGTGAAAAACTGTTTTTT.

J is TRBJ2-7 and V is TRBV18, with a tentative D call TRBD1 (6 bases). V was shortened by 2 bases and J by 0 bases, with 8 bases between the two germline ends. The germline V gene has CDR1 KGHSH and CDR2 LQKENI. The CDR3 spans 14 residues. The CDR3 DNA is TGTGCCAGCTCACCAATACAGGGCTCCTACGAGCAGTACTTC. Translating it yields CASSPIQGSYEQYF.

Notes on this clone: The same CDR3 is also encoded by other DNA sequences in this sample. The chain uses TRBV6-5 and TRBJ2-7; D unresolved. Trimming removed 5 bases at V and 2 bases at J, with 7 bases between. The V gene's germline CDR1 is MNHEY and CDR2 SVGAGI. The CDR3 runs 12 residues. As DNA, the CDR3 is TGTGCCAGCAGTAGGACCCCCTACGAGCAGTACTTC. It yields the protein CASSRTPYEQYF.